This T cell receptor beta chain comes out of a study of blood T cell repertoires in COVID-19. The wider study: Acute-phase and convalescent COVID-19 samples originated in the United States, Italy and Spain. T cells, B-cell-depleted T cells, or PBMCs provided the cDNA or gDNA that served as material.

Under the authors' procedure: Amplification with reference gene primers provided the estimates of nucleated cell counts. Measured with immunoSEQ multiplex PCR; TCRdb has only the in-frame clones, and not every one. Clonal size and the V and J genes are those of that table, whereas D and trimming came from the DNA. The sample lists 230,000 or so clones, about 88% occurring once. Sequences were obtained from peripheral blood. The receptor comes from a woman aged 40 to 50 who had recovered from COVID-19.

CDR3 sequence reads: CASTRGQGNNYGYTF. CDR3 DNA: TGTGCCAGCACCAGGGGACAGGGTAATAACTATGGCTACACCTTC. The genes are TRBV5-4 and TRBJ1-2, with 9 bases aligning to TRBD1. Germline lookup yields CDR1 SGHNT and CDR2 YYREEE (reference sequence). V dropped 6 bases and J dropped 1; count of bases not matched to a gene: 7. The CDR3 length is 15 residues. Full variable domain (remainder filled in from reference TRBV5-4 and TRBJ1-2): ETGVTQSPTHLIKTRGQQVTLRCSSQSGHNTVSWYQQALGQGPQFIFQYYREEENGRGNFPPRFSGLQFPNYSSELNVNALELDDSALYLCASTRGQGNNYGYTFGSGTRLTVV.